Shown below are 18 T cell receptor beta chains from a single sample sequenced in a study of blood T cell repertoires in COVID-19. Assay: immunoSEQ multiplex PCR; the TCRdb copy retains only in-frame clones and omits some. This repertoire shows under 450,000 clones, approximately 90% found once; its top ten account for roughly 0.9%. The source material was PBMCs or T cells enriched from blood (not recorded which). These receptors all come from a woman aged 40 to 49 who had been exposed to COVID-19.

V usage is TRBV7-9 and J usage is TRBJ2-1; TRBD2 matches at 10 bases. Trimming cost V 3 bases and J 7 bases; bases outside gene matches: 9. CDR1 and CDR2 from the germline V gene are SEHNR and FQNEAQ (reference sequence). CDR3 size: 16 residues. The CDR3 region is CASSFLSGGAINEQFF. The CDR3 DNA reads as TGTGCCAGCAGCTTCTTGAGCGGGGGGGCCATTAATGAGCAGTTCTTC.

V and J are TRBV12-5 and TRBJ2-1, with D perhaps matching TRBD1 (5 bases). The V gene lost 2 bases and the J gene lost 9 bases, with 11 bases spanning the gap. Germline values: CDR1 LGHNT, CDR2 FRNRAP. This CDR3 has 13 residues. CDR3 DNA sequence: TGTGCTAGTGGTTTGTTCAGGGCAGGTGAGCAGTTCTTC. This codes for CASGLFRAGEQFF.

This rearrangement joins TRBV10-2 to TRBJ1-1; 7 nucleotides line up with TRBD1. This CDR3 is built from 15 residues. V dropped 3 bases and J dropped 5; count of bases not matched to a gene: 9. Germline CDR1 and CDR2: WSHSY and SAAADI. The CDR3 protein is CASSEGGIGKTEAFF. In DNA form, the CDR3 reads TGCGCCAGCAGTGAAGGGGGCATTGGGAAAACTGAAGCTTTCTTT.

Turning to this clone: This specimen includes other DNA sequences encoding the same CDR3. The chain recombines TRBV5-1 with TRBJ2-1; TRBD1 agrees at 9 bases. Germline loops: CDR1 SGHRS, CDR2 YFSETQ. The CDR3 contains 15 residues. V lost 4 bases and J lost 3; bases outside the gene matches: 5. As DNA, the CDR3 is TGCGCCAGCAGCCTTGGACAGGGGATCTACAATGAGCAGTTCTTC. Its protein product is CASSLGQGIYNEQFF.

Here the CDR3 reads CASSPRSGGETQYF. DNA for the CDR3: TGTGCCAGCTCCCCCCGGAGCGGGGGTGAGACCCAGTACTTC. The chain has TRBV18 and TRBJ2-5; 8 bases fit TRBD2. Germline V gene data show CDR1 as KGHSH and CDR2 as LQKENI. The V segment lost 6 bases and the J segment 5 bases; nucleotides outside the gene matches: 8. The CDR3 extends over 14 amino acids.

CDR3 sequence reads: CASPRGEPQHF. The CDR3 DNA follows: TGTGCCAGCCCTCGGGGGGAACCCCAGCATTTT. The chain carries TRBV19 and TRBJ1-5; the D gene is possibly TRBD1 (5 bases). V lost 9 bases, J lost 10 bases, and 13 bases lay in between. Germline CDR1 reads LNHDA; CDR2 reads SQIVND (reference sequence). The CDR3 spans 11 residues.

This clone appeared once. The V call is TRBV19, the J call TRBJ1-1; 7 bases match TRBD1. After removal of 7 bases from V and 2 bases from J, the junction contained 7 bases not matched to a gene. CDR3 length: 14 amino acids. Germline CDR1 reads LNHDA; CDR2 reads SQIVND (reference sequence). The CDR3 region is CASITTGRNTEAFF. The DNA for the CDR3 is TGTGCCAGTATCACGACAGGGAGAAACACTGAAGCTTTCTTT.

V gene TRBV7-9 combines with J gene TRBJ2-2; 9 nucleotides match TRBD2. CDR1 and CDR2 (germline): SEHNR, FQNEAQ (reference sequence). The CDR3 length is 18 residues. With 1 base clipped from V and 3 bases from J, the junction kept 9 bases outside the gene matches. CDR3 loop: CASSLVISGRGDTGELFF. In DNA, the CDR3 is TGTGCCAGCAGCTTAGTGATTAGCGGGAGAGGAGACACCGGGGAGCTGTTTTTT.

Remarks on this clone: Its ends do not fully match the called genes, so a read error is possible. The genes are TRBV7-7 and TRBJ2-7, with 11 positions matching TRBD1. Germline loops: CDR1 SSHAT, CDR2 FNYEAQ (reference sequence). The CDR3 runs to 13 residues. This chain's CDR3 is CASSPDRGREQYF. DNA for the CDR3: TGTGCTAGCAGCCCGGACAGGGGGCGGGAGCAGTACTTC.

This clone has more than one count but fewer than ten. The rearrangement links TRBV7-9 to TRBJ1-4; a possible D gene is TRBD1 (5 bases). Trimming stripped 3 bases from V and 7 bases from J, with 15 bases between. Germline V gives CDR1 SEHNR, CDR2 FQNEAQ (reference sequence). The length of the CDR3 is 15 residues. The CDR3 protein is CASSFRSQGSEKLFF. The CDR3 nucleotides read TGTGCCAGCAGCTTTCGGTCCCAGGGAAGTGAAAAACTGTTTTTT.

The CDR3 region has the DNA TGCGCCAGCAGCTTCCAGGGGACCTACGAGCAGTACTTC. Protein product: CASSFQGTYEQYF. This chain links TRBV5-1 with TRBJ2-7, with D perhaps TRBD1 (6 bases). The V gene lost 2 bases and the J gene lost 2 bases, with 8 bases spanning the gap. The CDR3 runs 13 residues. Germline CDR1 and CDR2: SGHRS and YFSETQ.

V gene TRBV30 combines with J gene TRBJ2-1, with unresolved D. CDR1 and CDR2 (germline): GTSNPN, SVGIG (reference sequence). The V gene lost 5 bases and the J gene lost 4 bases, with 12 bases spanning the gap. CDR3 length: 13 residues. CDR3 nucleotide sequence: TGTGCCTGGGGCCTACAGTCTTACAATGAGCAGTTCTTC. Protein sequence: CAWGLQSYNEQFF.

The chain recombines TRBV18 with TRBJ1-2, with 8 positions matching TRBD1. The CDR3 has 17 residues. Germline loops: CDR1 KGHSH, CDR2 LQKENI. V trimming: 2 bases; J trimming: 4 bases; junction bases outside the gene matches: 12. The CDR3 protein is CASSPNTGQGGGYGYTF. For the CDR3, the DNA is TGTGCCAGCTCACCAAACACAGGACAGGGCGGGGGCTATGGCTACACCTTC.

The rearrangement joins TRBV6-5 to TRBJ2-3; no firm D call. V was trimmed by 8 bases and J by 4 bases, leaving 16 bases between them. CDR1 is MNHEY and CDR2 is SVGAGI in the germline V gene. This CDR3 spans 14 amino acids. The CDR3 DNA reads as TGTGCCAGCCGCAGAAACCCCATCGCAGATACGCAGTATTTT. This codes for CASRRNPIADTQYF.

V is TRBV5-1 and J is TRBJ2-5; TRBD2 is a possible D gene (5 bases). CDR1 and CDR2 (germline): SGHRS, YFSETQ. V dropped 0 bases and J dropped 5 bases, with 14 bases sitting between them. The CDR3 sequence is 15 residues long. The CDR3 DNA sequence: TGCGCCAGCAGCTTGGCCACTGGAGCGGAGGAGACCCAGTACTTC. Translated: CASSLATGAEETQYF.

Concerning this clone itself: One junction end does not reproduce the germline sequence, and a read error may be involved. The gene calls are TRBV7-7 and TRBJ2-5; possibly TRBD2 for D (6 bases). CDR1 and CDR2 (germline): SSHAT, FNYEAQ (reference sequence). The CDR3 loop spans 15 amino acids. CDR3 sequence reads: CASSSAGGPGETQYF. The CDR3 nucleotides read TGTGCTAGCAGCTCCGCTGGAGGGCCTGGAGAGACCCAGTACTTC.

The V and J genes are TRBV30 and TRBJ1-6, with 10 bases matching TRBD1. The CDR3 consists of 14 residues. Losses at the gene ends were 2 bases for V and 9 bases for J; bases not matched to a gene: 4. The germline V gene has CDR1 GTSNPN and CDR2 SVGIG (reference sequence). CDR3 DNA sequence: TGTGCCTGGAGTAGGGACAGGGGAAGTTCACCCCTCCACTTT. It codes for CAWSRDRGSSPLHF.

The chain is built from TRBV2 and TRBJ2-2; no clear D. The CDR3 spans 15 residues. Germline lookup yields CDR1 SNHLY and CDR2 FYNNEI. V dropped 3 bases and J dropped 0 bases, with 8 bases sitting between them. The CDR3 bases are TGTGCCAGCAGTGAGGTCAGATCGAACACCGGGGAGCTGTTTTTT. Translation: CASSEVRSNTGELFF.